This TCR beta chain was sequenced in a study of cytomegalovirus exposure and HLA in healthy donors. The study ran its PCR with 60 Vbeta and 13 Jbeta primers. TCRdb's copy holds only in-frame clones and misses some; the assay was immunoSEQ multiplex PCR. The sample has about 180,000 clones, just over 75% seen once. As for this clone: Its antigen is currently unknown. Germline and junction disagree at one end, which may indicate a read error.

Study findings and constraints: The study labeled 150 to 200 TCR beta chains cytomegalovirus-associated.

CDR1 SEHNR and CDR2 FQNEAQ come from the germline V gene (reference sequence). There are 16 residues in the CDR3. The rearrangement uses TRBV7-9 and TRBJ2-7, with 7 bases matching TRBD2. This clonotype was sampled from a man aged 18 to 30 in good health and CMV-seronegative. What was sequenced was PBMCs. The CDR3 protein is CSSSRVIGTTTYEQYF. CDR3 in DNA: TGTTCCAGCAGCAGAGTAATAGGGACTACCACCTACGAGCAGTACTTC. Combining the CDR3 with reference TRBV7-9 and TRBJ2-7 gives the whole variable domain DTGVSQNPRHKITKRGQNVTFRCDPISEHNRLYWYRQTLGQGPEFLTYFQNEAQLEKSRLLSDRFSAERPKGSFSTLEIQRTEQGDSAMYLCSSSRVIGTTTYEQYFGPGTRLTVT.